This TCR beta chain was identified during a study of CD8+ T cells in alopecia areata. Sorting of PBMCs yielded the CD4+ and CD8+ T cells. Points from the study as a whole: In lesional scalp, particularly from alopecia totalis/universalis, clonality was higher than in normal scalp. Besides other cells, scalp samples also yield sequences of resident alphabeta T cells from normal skin.

Trimming removed 5 bases from V and 6 bases from J, with 14 bases in between. CDR1 SQVTM and CDR2 ANQGSEA come from the germline V gene. This CDR3 contains 13 residues. Extracted RNA was reverse transcribed into cDNA, the sequencing template. TCRdb keeps only in-frame clones here, not all; method: immunoSEQ multiplex PCR. The sample has approximately 100,000 clones; around 50% are singletons. This clone was picked up a small number of times. Its antigen is not known. The sequence came from a human donor in good health. The J gene is TRBJ1-5, the V gene TRBV29-1; D not resolved. The sequencing input was CD4+ T cells sorted from blood. This CDR3 reads CSVQTGIGQPQHF. The CDR3 bases are TGCAGCGTTCAGACGGGGATAGGTCAGCCCCAGCATTTT.